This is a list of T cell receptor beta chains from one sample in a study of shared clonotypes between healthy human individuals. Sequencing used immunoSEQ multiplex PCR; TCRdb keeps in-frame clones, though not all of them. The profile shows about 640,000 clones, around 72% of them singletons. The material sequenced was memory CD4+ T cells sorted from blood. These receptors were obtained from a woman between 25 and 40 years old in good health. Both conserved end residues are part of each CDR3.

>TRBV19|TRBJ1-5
CASSIGGQGLQPQHF
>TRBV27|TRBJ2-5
CASSKGTGPDFLQETQYF
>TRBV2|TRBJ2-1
CAGGREHYNEQFF
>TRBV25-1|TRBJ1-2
CASSATGASGSYTF
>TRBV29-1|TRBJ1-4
CSVEGQGGEKLFF
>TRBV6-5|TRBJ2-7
CASSYGRTENYEQYF
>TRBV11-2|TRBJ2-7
CASSPGGRAIYEQYF
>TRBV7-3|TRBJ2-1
CASSLFWDYEQFF
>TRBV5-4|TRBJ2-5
CASSSKQEYQETQYF
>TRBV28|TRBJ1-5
CASRRAGTLGGQPQHF
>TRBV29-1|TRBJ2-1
CSVLTYNEQFF
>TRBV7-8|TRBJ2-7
CASSSWDPKSYEQYF
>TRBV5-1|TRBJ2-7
CASRNREFSDEQYF
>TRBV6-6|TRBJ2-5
CASSPGLVQETQYF
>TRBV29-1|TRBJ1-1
CSVDTGQYTEAFF
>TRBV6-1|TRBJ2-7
CASSDRPPGEQYF
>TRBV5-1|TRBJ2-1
CASSLVRASGTYNEQFF
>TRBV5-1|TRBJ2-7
CASSFASEQYF
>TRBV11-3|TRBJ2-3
CASSRGTVDADTQYF
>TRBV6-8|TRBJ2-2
CASSFPTGELFF
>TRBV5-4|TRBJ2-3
CASSLGGRSSTDTQYF
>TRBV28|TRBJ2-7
CASSFSLAGPEDEQYF
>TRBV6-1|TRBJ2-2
CASSGQGASGELFF
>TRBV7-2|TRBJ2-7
CASSLARTGGEQYF
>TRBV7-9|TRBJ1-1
CASNLSGGTEAFF
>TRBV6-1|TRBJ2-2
CASRVTSGRTGELFF
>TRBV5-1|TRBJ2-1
CASSVSTSGYNEQFF
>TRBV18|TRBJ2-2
CASSPLQGSPYTGELFF
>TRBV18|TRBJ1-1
CASSRNRGEALTEAFF
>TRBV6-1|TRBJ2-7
CASSERASGGGEQYF
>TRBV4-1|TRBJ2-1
CASSQGASGRSRYSEQFF
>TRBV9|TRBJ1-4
CASSVVSGNNEKLFF
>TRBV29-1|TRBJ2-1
CSVAPHFTGLFF
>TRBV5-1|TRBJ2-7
CASSPRERAEQYF
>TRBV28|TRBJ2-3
CASSLGGRSGNTQYF
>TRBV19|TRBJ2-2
CASSIQGGIGGELFF
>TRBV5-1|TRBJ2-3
CASTPGGATDTQYF
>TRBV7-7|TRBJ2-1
CASSSPGAAQQFF
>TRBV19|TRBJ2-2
CASYREPGQRTGELFF
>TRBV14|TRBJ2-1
CASSQLTSGRREQFF
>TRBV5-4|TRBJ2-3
CASSFGQRQTDTQYF
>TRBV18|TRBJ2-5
CASSPRTGETQYF
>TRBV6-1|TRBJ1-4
CASSKPGHNNEKLFF
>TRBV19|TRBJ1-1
CASSIQGGGPGAEAFF
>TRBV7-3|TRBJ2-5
CASSDGTGQETQYF